The 25 T cell receptor beta chains reported below all come from one sample, sequenced in a study of T cell changes during pregnancy in multiple sclerosis. Some clones are missing from TCRdb's copy, which holds only in-frame ones; the method was immunoSEQ multiplex PCR. The table records about 39,000 clones, approximately 94% of them present only once. This material consisted of CD4+ T cells from peripheral blood mononuclear cells, taken after pregnancy. The receptors were sampled from a female donor with multiple sclerosis, enrolled in a pregnancy study.

The chain uses TRBV5-1 and TRBJ2-1; D is unresolved. Trimming left V 0 bases short and J 3 bases short, with 13 bases between. This CDR3 has 16 amino acids. From germline, CDR1 is SGHRS and CDR2 YFSETQ. CDR3 residues: CASSLAVGVSYNEQFF. In DNA, the CDR3 is TGCGCCAGCAGCTTGGCCGTTGGAGTAAGCTACAATGAGCAGTTCTTC.

The rearrangement joins TRBV7-3 to TRBJ2-5, with D perhaps TRBD2 (6 bases). CDR3 length: 15 residues. The germline V gene encodes CDR1 SGHTA and CDR2 FQGTGA. Between the trimmed V and J ends, which lost 5 bases and 1 base, there was a span of 14 bases. For the CDR3, the DNA is TGTGCCAGCAGCCAGAGTAGCGGCTTCCAAGAGACCCAGTACTTC. As protein: CASSQSSGFQETQYF.

The V call is TRBV19, the J call TRBJ2-3; TRBD2 matches at 7 bases. This CDR3 contains 14 residues. The V gene end was trimmed by 1 base and the J gene end by 3 bases; junction bases not matched to a gene: 1. The germline CDR1 and CDR2 sequences are LNHDA and SQIVND (reference sequence). The CDR3 bases are TGTGCCAGTAGTATAGGCGGGGGAACAGATACGCAGTATTTT. Translating gives CASSIGGGTDTQYF.

The chain recombines TRBV14 with TRBJ1-2; possibly TRBD1 for D (5 bases). This CDR3 is 13 amino acids long. Trimming removed 0 bases from V and 4 bases from J, with 6 bases in between. CDR1 and CDR2 from the germline V gene are SGHDN and FVKESK. The CDR3 loop reads CASSQETAYGYTF. The CDR3 nucleotides are TGTGCCAGCAGCCAAGAGACAGCCTATGGCTACACCTTC.

The chain has TRBV9 and TRBJ1-5; weak D call: TRBD1 (6 bases). CDR3 length: 15 residues. Germline CDR1 SGDLS, CDR2 YYNGEE. Trimming removed 4 bases from V and 6 bases from J, with 17 bases in between. This CDR3 is CASSPLGGDGQPQHF. In DNA, the CDR3 is TGTGCCAGCAGCCCCCTTGGGGGCGACGGTCAGCCCCAGCATTTT. Full variable domain (outside the CDR3, taken from reference TRBV9 and TRBJ1-5): DSGVTQTPKHLITATGQRVTLRCSPRSGDLSVYWYQQSLDQGLQFLIQYYNGEERAKGNILERFSAQQFPDLHSELNLSSLELGDSALYFCASSPLGGDGQPQHFGDGTRLSIL.

There are a few counts of this clone. The chain recombines TRBV5-1 with TRBJ2-2; 7 nucleotides align to TRBD1. The CDR3 contains 15 residues. Germline CDR1 reads SGHRS; CDR2 reads YFSETQ. The junction had 7 bases not matched to a gene; V was cut back by 4 bases and J by 4 bases. The CDR3 nucleotides read TGCGCCAGCAGCCCGGACAGGTCCCTCACCGGGGAGCTGTTTTTT. Its protein is CASSPDRSLTGELFF.

V usage is TRBV4-2 and J usage is TRBJ2-5; D gene ambiguous. V lost 4 bases and J lost 5, with 17 bases in between. The germline gives CDR1 LGHNA, CDR2 YNFKEQ. The CDR3 totals 15 residues. CDR3 DNA: TGTGCCAGCAGCCGTAGACTCGAAATTGGGGAGACCCAGTACTTC. Translation: CASSRRLEIGETQYF.

The CDR3 DNA is TGCAGCGTTGATATGGGGGCCAACGTCCTGACTTTC. Protein product: CSVDMGANVLTF. The chain uses TRBV29-1 and TRBJ2-6; unclear D gene. The germline V gene has CDR1 SQVTM and CDR2 ANQGSEA. V dropped 3 bases and J dropped 4 bases, with 4 bases sitting between them. The CDR3 extends over 12 amino acids. The variable domain in full, with the rest retrieved from reference TRBV29-1 and TRBJ2-6, is SAVISQKPSRDICQRGTSLTIQCQVDSQVTMMFWYRQQPGQSLTLIATANQGSEATYESGFVIDKFPISRPNLTFSTLTVSNMSPEDSSIYLCSVDMGANVLTFGAGSRLTVL.

The rearrangement uses TRBV7-2 and TRBJ1-6; tentatively, D is TRBD1 (5 bases). Trimming removed 1 base at V and 10 bases at J, with 14 bases between. Germline values: CDR1 SGHTA, CDR2 FQGNSA. CDR3 length: 15 residues. The CDR3 protein is CASSLGMVGGSPLHF. The CDR3, as DNA: TGTGCCAGCAGCTTAGGAATGGTGGGGGGGTCACCCCTCCACTTT.

V is TRBV10-3 and J is TRBJ1-2; D is unclear. V was trimmed by 7 bases and J by 0 bases, leaving 18 bases between them. Germline V gene data show CDR1 as ENHRY and CDR2 as SYGVKD. CDR3 length equals 16 residues. The CDR3 region has the DNA TGTGCCATCACCGATGCTCTAGGCCGAACTAACTATGGCTACACCTTC. Encoded protein: CAITDALGRTNYGYTF.

The genes are TRBV5-1 and TRBJ1-4, with a tentative D call TRBD1 (6 bases). The CDR3 covers 16 residues. Trimming took 0 bases from V and 2 from J, leaving 11 bases between them. Germline lookup yields CDR1 SGHRS and CDR2 YFSETQ. The CDR3 coding sequence is TGCGCCAGCAGCTTGGTATCAGGGGCCACTAATGAAAAACTGTTTTTT. This encodes CASSLVSGATNEKLFF.

This clone was detected only a few times. The J gene is TRBJ2-7, the V gene TRBV9; the D is unclear. Germline V gene lookup returns CDR1 SGDLS and CDR2 YYNGEE. The CDR3 is 14 residues long. Trimming stripped 0 bases from V and 1 base from J, with 8 bases between. For the CDR3, the DNA is TGTGCCAGCAGCGTAGACGCTAGGTCCTACGAGCAGTACTTC. Translated: CASSVDARSYEQYF. The complete variable domain, with remaining parts taken from reference TRBV9 and TRBJ2-7, reads DSGVTQTPKHLITATGQRVTLRCSPRSGDLSVYWYQQSLDQGLQFLIQYYNGEERAKGNILERFSAQQFPDLHSELNLSSLELGDSALYFCASSVDARSYEQYFGPGTRLTVT.

The rearrangement joins TRBV20-1 to TRBJ1-1; D ambiguous. CDR1 and CDR2 (germline): DFQATT, SNEGSKA (reference sequence). The CDR3 extends over 11 amino acids. Deletions cut 3 bases from V and 10 bases from J, with 12 bases between. CDR3: CSASEPPGAFF. CDR3 in DNA: TGCAGTGCTAGTGAACCCCCGGGAGCTTTCTTT.

V is TRBV19 and J is TRBJ2-1, with 10 bases identical to TRBD2. Germline CDR1 and CDR2: LNHDA and SQIVND (reference sequence). The CDR3 length is 14 residues. The V segment lost 6 bases and the J segment 9 bases; nucleotides outside the gene matches: 8. CDR3 protein: CASSVGLASGEQFF. The CDR3 DNA sequence: TGTGCCAGTAGCGTGGGACTAGCGAGTGGTGAGCAGTTCTTC.

Points on this clone: Other DNA sequences in this sample translate to the same CDR3. The V call is TRBV11-2, the J call TRBJ2-7, with 11 bases aligning to TRBD2. V shed 1 base and J 4 bases; nucleotides not matched to a gene: 3. CDR1 SGHAT and CDR2 FQNNGV come from the germline V gene. The length of the CDR3 is 15 residues. CDR3 DNA: TGTGCCAGCAGCTTAGCTAGCGGGGGGCTGTACGAGCAGTACTTC. Amino acid sequence: CASSLASGGLYEQYF.

The chain couples TRBV7-9 to TRBJ2-2, with 9 bases aligning to TRBD1. The CDR3 spans 14 residues. The germline gives CDR1 SEHNR, CDR2 FQNEAQ (reference sequence). V shed 5 bases, J shed 5 bases, and the junction held 3 bases outside the gene matches. The CDR3 is CASSRDRETGELFF. CDR3 bases: TGTGCCAGCAGCCGGGACAGGGAAACCGGGGAGCTGTTTTTT.

V and J are TRBV6-5 and TRBJ2-7, with TRBD1 matching 11 bases. This CDR3 is 15 amino acids long. Losses at the gene ends were 0 bases for V and 7 bases for J; bases not matched to a gene: 5. Germline values: CDR1 MNHEY, CDR2 SVGAGI. This CDR3 reads CASSYSGDRGGEQYF. The CDR3 nucleotides are TGTGCCAGCAGTTACTCTGGGGACAGGGGGGGAGAGCAGTACTTC.

The chain uses TRBV2 and TRBJ1-1; 8 bases agree with TRBD1. Germline CDR1 and CDR2: SNHLY and FYNNEI. V dropped 2 bases and J dropped 3; count of bases not matched to a gene: 5. The CDR3 covers 15 residues. CDR3 in DNA: TGTGCCAGCAGTGAAAAACCACAGGGGGACACTGAAGCTTTCTTT. Encoded protein: CASSEKPQGDTEAFF. The full variable domain, rest sourced from reference TRBV2 and TRBJ1-1, is EPEVTQTPSHQVTQMGQEVILRCVPISNHLYFYWYRQILGQKVEFLVSFYNNEISEKSEIFDDQFSVERPDGSNFTLKIRSTKLEDSAMYFCASSEKPQGDTEAFFGQGTRLTVV.

The chain combines TRBV19 with TRBJ2-7, with 7 bases lining up with TRBD1. CDR1 LNHDA and CDR2 SQIVND come from the germline V gene (reference sequence). The CDR3 is made up of 14 amino acids. J was trimmed by 5 bases and V by 10 bases; bases with no gene match: 14. DNA of the CDR3: TGTGCCACCCGGATGGCAGGGGGTTCGGACGAGCAGTACTTC. This gives the protein CATRMAGGSDEQYF.

The V gene is TRBV11-1, the J gene TRBJ2-7; tentatively, D is TRBD1 (6 bases). Trimming removed 0 bases from V and 6 bases from J, with 9 bases in between. CDR3 length equals 13 residues. CDR1 and CDR2 from the germline V gene are SGHAT and FQDESV (reference sequence). CDR3 sequence reads: CASSLAVGGEQYF. The CDR3 coding sequence is TGTGCCAGCAGCTTAGCGGTAGGGGGCGAGCAGTACTTC.

The gene calls are TRBV12-2 and TRBJ2-1; the table's D call of TRBD2 was not tested on the DNA. TRBV12-2 is a pseudogene segment. The CDR3 runs 18 residues. The CDR3 DNA reads TGTGCAAGTCGCTTAGTGCGTCTAGCGGGGTGCTCCTACAATGAGCAGTTCTTC. Protein sequence: CASRLVRLAGCSYNEQFF.

This chain joins TRBV9 and TRBJ2-3, with D unclear. Germline assignment: CDR1 SGDLS and CDR2 YYNGEE. V dropped 1 base and J dropped 7 bases, with 10 bases sitting between them. The CDR3 is 13 amino acids. The CDR3 DNA reads TGTGCCAGCAGCGTACCTAGTGGATATACGCAGTATTTT. Its translation: CASSVPSGYTQYF.

This clone was seen only once. This chain connects TRBV7-8 to TRBJ1-5, with a possible D match to TRBD1 (6 bases). Trimming took 3 bases from V and 4 from J, leaving 22 bases between them. Germline V lookup: CDR1 SGHVS, CDR2 FQNEAQ. The CDR3 consists of 18 residues. The CDR3 DNA is TGTGCCAGCAGCTTGATCCCCAGGAAGGGGGTTATTAATCAGCCCCAGCATTTT. Translation: CASSLIPRKGVINQPQHF. Variable domain in full (rest from reference TRBV7-8 and TRBJ1-5): GAGVSQSPRYKVAKRGQDVALRCDPISGHVSLFWYQQALGQGPEFLTYFQNEAQLDKSGLPSDRFFAERPEGSVSTLKIQRTQQEDSAVYLCASSLIPRKGVINQPQHFGDGTRLSIL.

This clone was found once. V is TRBV5-8 and J is TRBJ2-1; 7 bases map to TRBD2. Germline lookup yields CDR1 SGHTS and CDR2 YDEGEE. CDR3 size: 13 residues. Trimming at V came to 6 bases and at J to 9 bases, leaving 9 bases not matched to a gene. The CDR3 DNA reads TGTGCCAGCACCCTCGGGAGGTTGCGTGAGCAGTTCTTC. Its translation is CASTLGRLREQFF.

The chain combines TRBV5-1 with TRBJ1-4, with a weak D call TRBD1 (5 bases). In germline, CDR1 is SGHRS, CDR2 YFSETQ. The CDR3 contains 15 residues. V lost 0 bases to trimming and J lost 10 bases, with 16 bases between them. The DNA of the CDR3 is TGCGCCAGCAGCTTGGGGGGCGGCGACACCGGAAAACTGTTTTTT. Protein: CASSLGGGDTGKLFF.